A single sample gave rise to the 21 T cell receptor beta chains below, sequenced in a study of shared clonotypes between healthy human individuals. Profiled with immunoSEQ multiplex PCR; TCRdb holds only in-frame clones, not every one. Of millions of clones in the sample, 95% were seen once. Sequencing used naive CD4+ T cells sorted from blood. Subset of the sample: CD45RA+ positively selected. All receptors come from a man aged 18 to 29 in good health.

The V call is TRBV7-2, the J call TRBJ2-1; D assignment may be TRBD1 or TRBD2 (5 bases each). This CDR3 spans 13 amino acids. Germline values: CDR1 SGHTA, CDR2 FQGNSA. Trimming removed 2 bases at V and 7 bases at J, with 9 bases between. Written as DNA, the CDR3 is TGTGCCAGCAGCTTATGGGGGATAAATGAGCAGTTCTTC. This gives the protein CASSLWGINEQFF.

The chain links TRBV2 to TRBJ1-1, with TRBD1 matching 7 bases. This CDR3 is built from 15 residues. Germline CDR1 and CDR2: SNHLY and FYNNEI. Losses at the gene ends were 6 bases for V and 0 bases for J; bases not matched to a gene: 7. CDR3 residues: CASSPQQGLNTEAFF. CDR3 sequence (DNA): TGTGCCAGCAGCCCCCAACAGGGGTTGAACACTGAAGCTTTCTTT.

The rearrangement joins TRBV10-3 to TRBJ2-5, with a possible D match to TRBD2 (5 bases). The CDR3 runs to 16 residues. The V gene's germline CDR1 is ENHRY and CDR2 SYGVKD. Trimming left V 0 bases short and J 2 bases short, with 13 bases between. The chain's CDR3 is CAISESIQTGQETQYF. CDR3 in DNA: TGTGCCATCAGTGAGTCGATTCAAACGGGGCAAGAGACCCAGTACTTC.

This clone was recorded only once. The V call is TRBV11-2, the J call TRBJ1-4; D not certain. Germline CDR1 is SGHAT and CDR2 is FQNNGV. V shed 1 base and J shed 8 bases, with 8 bases lying between them. The CDR3 is 13 amino acids. The CDR3 loop reads CASSLGRREKLFF. CDR3 in DNA: TGTGCCAGCAGCTTAGGTCGGAGAGAAAAACTGTTTTTT. The full variable domain, in which reference TRBV11-2 and TRBJ1-4 provide the parts outside the CDR3, is EAGVAQSPRYKIIEKRQSVAFWCNPISGHATLYWYQQILGQGPKLLIQFQNNGVVDDSQLPKDRFSAERLKGVDSTLKIQPAKLEDSAVYLCASSLGRREKLFFGSGTQLSVL.

This clone was seen only once. The chain carries TRBV28 and TRBJ2-3; 12 nucleotides agree with TRBD2. V trimming: 8 bases; J trimming: 1 base; junction bases outside the gene matches: 4. Looked up from germline, CDR1 is MDHEN and CDR2 is SYDVKM. The CDR3 extends over 15 amino acids. The CDR3 DNA follows: TGTGCCAGCGGACCTAGCGGGGGGGGCACAGATACGCAGTATTTT. It translates to CASGPSGGGTDTQYF.

V is TRBV6-1 and J is TRBJ2-3, with D possibly TRBD2 on 5 matching bases. Germline CDR1 MNHNS, CDR2 SASEGT. V was shortened by 0 bases and J by 4 bases, with 11 bases between the two germline ends. The CDR3 is made up of 15 amino acids. CDR3 sequence: CASSEARAGPDTQYF. The DNA for the CDR3 is TGTGCCAGCAGTGAAGCGCGGGCAGGTCCAGATACGCAGTATTTT.

Concerning this clone: This same CDR3 is encoded by further DNA sequences in the sample. This chain connects TRBV18 to TRBJ2-7; perhaps TRBD1 as D (6 bases). The germline V gene encodes CDR1 KGHSH and CDR2 LQKENI. V was pared by 2 bases and J by 5 bases, with 7 bases between. The CDR3 runs 12 residues. CDR3 sequence reads: CASSPGTNEQYF. The CDR3 DNA reads as TGTGCCAGCTCACCAGGGACAAACGAGCAGTACTTC.

As concerns this clone: It is unclear where the CDR3 begins or ends on the DNA, so no DNA is shown, and the CDR3 is as TCRdb lists it. The chain has TRBV10-2 and TRBJ2-7; the D call in the table, TRBD2, was not verified against the DNA. Germline-derived CDR1 and CDR2 are WSHSY and SAAADI. The CDR3 comprises 12 residues, both ends counted. The CDR3 sequence is CASSESVAGGSF.

V and J are TRBV10-3 and TRBJ1-5; D unresolved. The CDR3 extends over 12 amino acids. The V gene's germline CDR1 is ENHRY and CDR2 SYGVKD. V was pared by 10 bases and J by 3 bases, with 10 bases between. As DNA, the CDR3 is TGTGCCACCTCGACGGTCAATCAGCCCCAGCATTTT. It codes for CATSTVNQPQHF.

The genes are TRBV7-6 and TRBJ2-2, with 7 bases fitting TRBD2. After removal of 5 bases from V and 3 bases from J, the junction contained 9 bases not matched to a gene. The germline V gene encodes CDR1 SGHVS and CDR2 FNYEAQ. The CDR3 extends over 16 amino acids. The CDR3 spells CASSPRELAYTGELFF. DNA for the CDR3: TGTGCCAGCAGCCCTCGGGAACTAGCGTACACCGGGGAGCTGTTTTTT.

The chain is built from TRBV5-1 and TRBJ1-2; D gene unclear. The CDR3 is made up of 13 amino acids. The germline V gene has CDR1 SGHRS and CDR2 YFSETQ. With 0 bases removed from V and 6 bases from J, the gap between germline ends came to 9 bases. DNA for the CDR3: TGCGCCAGCAGCTTGGTTGGCGGAAATGGCTACACCTTC. It encodes CASSLVGGNGYTF.

The rearrangement joins TRBV18 to TRBJ2-6, with D perhaps TRBD1 or TRBD2 (5 bases each). V shed 3 bases and J shed 0 bases, with 18 bases lying between them. Per germline, CDR1 KGHSH and CDR2 LQKENI. This CDR3 is built from 19 residues. The CDR3 sequence is CASSPREGSPLSGANVLTF. CDR3 coding DNA: TGTGCCAGCTCACCTAGAGAGGGGTCACCCCTCTCTGGGGCCAACGTCCTGACTTTC.

The rearrangement joins TRBV15 to TRBJ1-6; 12 nucleotides match TRBD1. The CDR3 is 17 residues long. Germline-derived CDR1 and CDR2 are LNHNV and YYDKDF (reference sequence). V dropped 1 base and J dropped 6; count of bases not matched to a gene: 4. DNA of the CDR3: TGTGCCACCAGCAGAGCCGGGACAGGGGGCGGTAATTCACCCCTCCACTTT. Encoded protein: CATSRAGTGGGNSPLHF.

The genes are TRBV10-3 and TRBJ2-2; D gene uncertain. There are 12 residues in the CDR3. Germline CDR1 ENHRY, CDR2 SYGVKD. V dropped 3 bases and J dropped 7 bases, with 6 bases sitting between them. CDR3: CAISDGIGELFF. CDR3 in DNA: TGTGCCATCAGTGATGGGATCGGGGAGCTGTTTTTT.

The V gene is TRBV7-2, the J gene TRBJ2-5; 7 nucleotides line up with TRBD2. V lost 5 bases to trimming and J lost 1 base; unmatched junction nucleotides: 10. Germline CDR1 and CDR2: SGHTA and FQGNSA. This CDR3 comprises 16 residues. The CDR3 DNA reads TGTGCCAGCAGCCTTTTTTGGGGCGGGGGCCAAGAGACCCAGTACTTC. It encodes CASSLFWGGGQETQYF.

This clone appeared once. Possible read error: a much larger clone is one base away. Other nucleotide sequences from this sample produce the same CDR3. This chain's CDR3 is CASSIQGNTEAFF. Written as DNA, the CDR3 is TGTGCCAGCAGCATTCAGGGGAACACTGAAGCTTTCTTT. The chain is built from TRBV7-2 and TRBJ1-1; tentatively, D is TRBD1 (5 bases). V lost 5 bases to trimming and J lost 1 base, with 8 bases between them. The CDR3 spans 13 residues. Germline loops: CDR1 SGHTA, CDR2 FQGNSA.

The chain links TRBV10-1 to TRBJ2-5; 10 nucleotides agree with TRBD1. Per germline, CDR1 WNHNN and CDR2 SYGVQD (reference sequence). The length of the CDR3 is 17 residues. With V trimmed by 7 bases and J by 3 bases, 14 bases remained unmatched. CDR3 region: CASIGPRDRGGEETQYF. CDR3 sequence (DNA): TGCGCCAGCATAGGCCCTAGGGACAGGGGAGGGGAAGAGACCCAGTACTTC.

The V and J genes are TRBV6-1 and TRBJ1-2; a weak D match, TRBD1 (6 bases). Trimming stripped 8 bases from V and 4 bases from J, with 17 bases between. This CDR3 region has 14 residues. Germline CDR1 and CDR2: MNHNS and SASEGT. CDR3 nucleotide sequence: TGTGCCAGCTGTAACCCAGGACAGCCCTATGGCTACACCTTC. It is translated as CASCNPGQPYGYTF.

This chain connects TRBV9 to TRBJ2-7; 7 positions match TRBD2. With V trimmed by 4 bases and J by 7 bases, 11 bases remained unmatched. Germline V gives CDR1 SGDLS, CDR2 YYNGEE. The CDR3 is made up of 14 amino acids. CDR3 sequence (DNA): TGTGCCAGCAGCCGAACTAGCGCTGGCTGGGAGCAGTACTTC. Translation: CASSRTSAGWEQYF.

The rearrangement uses TRBV27 and TRBJ2-7, with 7 positions matching TRBD2. J lost 0 bases, V lost 5 bases, and 4 bases had no gene match. Germline loops: CDR1 MNHEY, CDR2 SMNVEV (reference sequence). CDR3 length: 14 residues. The CDR3 DNA sequence: TGTGCCAGCAGTCTTCGGGACTACTCCTACGAGCAGTACTTC. Amino acid sequence: CASSLRDYSYEQYF.

The genes are TRBV7-9 and TRBJ1-3; the match to TRBD1 covers 7 bases. There are 15 residues in the CDR3. V shed 4 bases and J 4 bases; nucleotides not matched to a gene: 7. Germline V gene data show CDR1 as SEHNR and CDR2 as FQNEAQ (reference sequence). CDR3 coding DNA: TGTGCCAGCAGCTCTATTACAGGGGACGGAAACACCATATATTTT. As protein: CASSSITGDGNTIYF. Full variable domain (missing parts from reference TRBV7-9 and TRBJ1-3): DTGVSQNPRHKITKRGQNVTFRCDPISEHNRLYWYRQTLGQGPEFLTYFQNEAQLEKSRLLSDRFSAERPKGSFSTLEIQRTEQGDSAMYLCASSSITGDGNTIYFGEGSWLTVV.